Following are 28 T cell receptor beta chains from one sample sequenced in a study of patients and donors after allogeneic stem cell transplantation. From the RT-PCR reads, TCRdb called clonotypes with MiXCR, one entry per CDR3 protein. This sample carries about 200,000 distinct CDR3 sequences, around 40% of them seen once, and the ten largest clones take more than 9%. The sample taken for sequencing was blood, either unsorted or a sorted T cell fraction (not recorded which). These receptors were obtained from a human donor who was either an allogeneic HSCT recipient or a stem cell or donor lymphocyte infusion donor (not recorded which). It is not recorded whose cells these are; they may come from a transplant donor.

This clonotype was counted between two and nine times. The chain carries TRBV9 and TRBJ2-1; TRBD2 aligns across 10 bases. CDR3 length: 19 residues. Looked up from germline, CDR1 is SGDLS and CDR2 is YYNGEE. Germline trimming cut 5 bases from V and 0 bases from J; bases unmatched to any gene: 14. The CDR3 coding sequence is TGTGCCAGCAGGGACTTGGGTAGCGGGGGGCCAGGCTCCTACAATGAGCAGTTCTTC. Translated: CASRDLGSGGPGSYNEQFF. The full variable domain, in which reference TRBV9 and TRBJ2-1 provide the parts outside the CDR3, is DSGVTQTPKHLITATGQRVTLRCSPRSGDLSVYWYQQSLDQGLQFLIQYYNGEERAKGNILERFSAQQFPDLHSELNLSSLELGDSALYFCASRDLGSGGPGSYNEQFFGPGTRLTVL.

The gene calls are TRBV11-2 and TRBJ1-4; D is undetermined. Trimming took off 0 bases at V and 7 bases at J, with 9 bases between the two ends. CDR3 size: 14 residues. CDR1 SGHAT and CDR2 FQNNGV come from the germline V gene. DNA for the CDR3: TGTGCCAGCAGCTTAGACGGCAGACTTGAAAAACTGTTTTTT. Translating gives CASSLDGRLEKLFF.

This clonotype was observed a single time. V and J are TRBV5-1 and TRBJ2-6, with D unclear. Germline CDR1 is SGHRS and CDR2 is YFSETQ. V lost 4 bases to trimming and J lost 3 bases, with 8 bases between them. The CDR3 extends over 14 amino acids. This CDR3 is CASSDYNGANVLTF. In nucleotides, the CDR3 is TGCGCCAGCAGCGATTATAATGGGGCCAACGTCCTGACTTTC.

A few counts support this clonotype. The V gene is TRBV9, the J gene TRBJ1-1, with 8 bases lining up with TRBD1. The CDR3 has 14 amino acids. With V trimmed by 4 bases and J by 5 bases, 7 bases remained unmatched. The germline V gene has CDR1 SGDLS and CDR2 YYNGEE. The CDR3 DNA reads TGTGCCAGCAGCCCCAGACAGGGGAGGACTGAAGCTTTCTTT. The encoded protein is CASSPRQGRTEAFF. Drawing the rest from reference TRBV9 and TRBJ1-1, the complete variable domain is DSGVTQTPKHLITATGQRVTLRCSPRSGDLSVYWYQQSLDQGLQFLIQYYNGEERAKGNILERFSAQQFPDLHSELNLSSLELGDSALYFCASSPRQGRTEAFFGQGTRLTVV.

This chain uses TRBV7-3 with TRBJ1-2; TRBD1 is a possible D gene (5 bases). Trimming took off 0 bases at V and 6 bases at J, with 11 bases between the two ends. CDR3 length: 14 amino acids. Germline V CDR1 and CDR2: SGHTA, FQGTGA. CDR3 sequence (DNA): TGTGCCAGCAGCTTAACCGGGACCCCTAATGGCTACACCTTC. Its protein product is CASSLTGTPNGYTF.

The V gene is TRBV19, the J gene TRBJ1-2, with D perhaps matching TRBD1 (6 bases). V lost 6 bases, J lost 4 bases, and 12 bases lay in between. The CDR3 has 13 amino acids. Germline CDR1 reads LNHDA; CDR2 reads SQIVND (reference sequence). CDR3 bases: TGTGCCAGTAGCCCGGGACATACCTATGGCTACACCTTC. This codes for CASSPGHTYGYTF.

This clonotype was seen more than once but under ten times. The chain combines TRBV10-3 with TRBJ1-2, with D hard to call. The CDR3 has 13 amino acids. Germline V gene sequence: CDR1 ENHRY, CDR2 SYGVKD. V was trimmed by 7 bases and J by 2 bases, leaving 11 bases between them. CDR3 nucleotide sequence: TGTGCCATCAATCCGGGCAGCAACTATGGCTACACCTTC. This codes for CAINPGSNYGYTF.

A note on this clonotype: The CDR3 does not end in the conserved phenylalanine or tryptophan, so this is likely a read error. The V call is TRBV9, the J call TRBJ2-3; no definite D call. The length of the CDR3 is 13 residues. V was trimmed by 0 bases and J by 4 bases, leaving 6 bases between them. The germline CDR1 and CDR2 sequences are SGDLS and YYNGEE. The CDR3 region is CASSVGRADTQYL. The CDR3 nucleotides are TGTGCCAGCAGCGTAGGACGGGCAGATACGCAGTATTTG.

Concerning this clonotype: Likely a read error: the CDR3 ends without its conserved phenylalanine or tryptophan. The chain carries TRBV12-3 or TRBV12-4 and TRBJ2-5; tentative D call: TRBD1 (6 bases). CDR3 length equals 14 residues. Trimming left V 5 bases short and J 1 base short, with 11 bases between. CDR3 DNA sequence: TGTGCCAGCAGTCCCGGACAGCTCCAAGAGACCCAGTACTCC. Translating gives CASSPGQLQETQYS.

The V call is TRBV5-1, the J call TRBJ2-5, with 8 bases matching TRBD1. After removal of 4 bases from V and 4 bases from J, the junction contained 12 bases not matched to a gene. CDR1 SGHRS and CDR2 YFSETQ come from the germline V gene. CDR3 length: 16 amino acids. DNA for the CDR3: TGCGCCAGCAGCATAGGCGACAGGGGTTCGGGAGAGACCCAGTACTTC. Protein sequence: CASSIGDRGSGETQYF.

The chain joins TRBV4-1 to TRBJ2-7; 10 nucleotides align to TRBD1. Germline V gene lookup returns CDR1 MGHRA and CDR2 YSYEKL. V trimming: 3 bases; J trimming: 6 bases; junction bases outside the gene matches: 5. The CDR3 extends over 14 amino acids. CDR3 residues: CASSHRQGAGEQYF. Here the CDR3 DNA reads TGCGCCAGCAGCCACCGACAGGGGGCGGGCGAGCAGTACTTC.

The rearrangement joins TRBV10-3 to TRBJ1-1; 8 nucleotides line up with TRBD1. The junction had 6 bases not matched to a gene; V was cut back by 0 bases and J by 0 bases. Germline V gene data show CDR1 as ENHRY and CDR2 as SYGVKD. The CDR3 extends over 17 amino acids. CDR3 nucleotide sequence: TGTGCCATCAGTGAGTCCAGACAGGGGCCCCTGAACACTGAAGCTTTCTTT. It yields the protein CAISESRQGPLNTEAFF.

The rearrangement joins TRBV30 to TRBJ2-7; weak D call: TRBD1 (5 bases). This CDR3 comprises 14 residues. Germline V gives CDR1 GTSNPN, CDR2 SVGIG (reference sequence). The V gene lost 0 bases and the J gene lost 2 bases, with 11 bases spanning the gap. For the CDR3, the DNA is TGTGCCTGGAGTGTACCGACAGTCCCCTACGAGCAGTACTTC. Translation gives CAWSVPTVPYEQYF.

In its sample, this clonotype was seen a few times. J is TRBJ2-2 and V is TRBV18; 7 nucleotides align to TRBD1. Germline V gene data show CDR1 as KGHSH and CDR2 as LQKENI. V shed 5 bases, J shed 0 bases, and the junction held 3 bases outside the gene matches. The CDR3 consists of 15 residues. For the CDR3, the DNA is TGTGCCAGCTCAACAGGGACAGCGAACACCGGGGAGCTGTTTTTT. As protein: CASSTGTANTGELFF. Complete variable domain (other parts from reference TRBV18 and TRBJ2-2): NAGVMQNPRHLVRRRGQEARLRCSPMKGHSHVYWYRQLPEEGLKFMVYLQKENIIDESGMPKERFSAEFPKEGPSILRIQQVVRGDSAAYFCASSTGTANTGELFFGEGSRLTVL.

This clonotype was detected a few times. This sequence joins TRBV2 and TRBJ1-4; D is unclear. Germline CDR1 and CDR2: SNHLY and FYNNEI. This CDR3 spans 13 amino acids. V shed 10 bases and J shed 6 bases, with 15 bases lying between them. The CDR3, as DNA: TGTGCCACCCGACGCACTGGGGATGAAAAACTGTTTTTT. Encoded protein: CATRRTGDEKLFF.

This chain connects TRBV12-3 or TRBV12-4 to TRBJ2-2, with 13 bases fitting TRBD2. The CDR3 covers 18 residues. V shed 7 bases and J 2 bases; nucleotides not matched to a gene: 10. CDR3 nucleotides: TGTGCCAGCACCCGACTAGCGGGGGGCCTCACAAACACCGGGGAGCTGTTTTTT. Residues: CASTRLAGGLTNTGELFF.

This clonotype has a handful of counts. V usage is TRBV9 and J usage is TRBJ1-4; the D gene is possibly TRBD1 (6 bases). Germline assignment: CDR1 SGDLS and CDR2 YYNGEE. The CDR3 totals 14 residues. The V end was cut by 3 bases, the J end by 6 bases, with 12 bases between. CDR3 protein: CASSADSPDEKLFF. As DNA, the CDR3 is TGTGCCAGCAGCGCGGACAGTCCGGATGAAAAACTGTTTTTT.

The genes are TRBV12-3 or TRBV12-4 and TRBJ1-1, with TRBD1 matching over 8 bases. Trimming removed 5 bases from V and 2 bases from J; junction bases left unmatched: 4. The CDR3 runs to 14 residues. The CDR3, as DNA: TGTGCCAGCAGTATGGACAGGGCCAACACTGAAGCTTTCTTT. Amino acid sequence: CASSMDRANTEAFF.

This clonotype was picked up a small number of times. This chain links TRBV4-2 with TRBJ1-1; possible D gene TRBD1, 6 bases. The CDR3 has 16 residues. The germline V gene encodes CDR1 LGHNA and CDR2 YNFKEQ. Trimming stripped 0 bases from V and 4 bases from J, with 15 bases between. CDR3 protein: CASSQDLGRGGTEAFF. The CDR3 DNA reads TGTGCCAGCAGCCAAGATCTGGGCAGGGGTGGCACTGAAGCTTTCTTT.

The chain is built from TRBV7-2 and TRBJ2-1; D remains ambiguous. CDR3 length: 14 amino acids. CDR1 and CDR2 from the germline V gene are SGHTA and FQGNSA. V lost 5 bases to trimming and J lost 5 bases, with 13 bases between them. The CDR3 DNA is TGTGCCAGCAGCCCAGGAAACAGAAACAATGAGCAGTTCTTC. Translating gives CASSPGNRNNEQFF.

The J gene is TRBJ1-4, the V gene TRBV4-1; 7 bases line up with TRBD1. This CDR3 comprises 17 residues. CDR1 MGHRA and CDR2 YSYEKL come from the germline V gene. The V segment lost 1 base and the J segment 0 bases; nucleotides outside the gene matches: 5. The CDR3 sequence: CASSQGDSPSTNEKLFF. The DNA of the CDR3 is TGCGCCAGCAGCCAAGGGGACAGCCCCTCAACTAATGAAAAACTGTTTTTT.

This clonotype showed up just a few times. The chain employs TRBV5-1 and TRBJ1-2; D gene uncertain. The CDR3 is made up of 11 amino acids. The germline V gene has CDR1 SGHRS and CDR2 YFSETQ. V gave up 3 bases and J gave up 11 bases, with 11 bases separating them. The CDR3 sequence is CASSWGDRYTF. The CDR3 bases are TGCGCCAGCAGCTGGGGAGATCGGTACACCTTC.

This clonotype appeared a single time. The chain recombines TRBV6-2 or TRBV6-3 with TRBJ1-5; D is ambiguous. V was shortened by 0 bases and J by 2 bases, with 11 bases between the two germline ends. Germline V gene lookup returns CDR1 MNHEY and CDR2 SVGEGT. This CDR3 is 16 amino acids long. As DNA, the CDR3 is TGTGCCAGCAGTTACTCCCGGGGAAAAGGCAATCAGCCCCAGCATTTT. It is translated as CASSYSRGKGNQPQHF.

There are a few counts of this clonotype. The chain couples TRBV5-6 to TRBJ1-4; 8 bases match TRBD1. Germline loops: CDR1 SGHDT, CDR2 YYEEEE. The CDR3 totals 15 residues. V shed 3 bases and J 7 bases; nucleotides not matched to a gene: 8. CDR3 region: CASSSSDRVAEKLFF. The CDR3 region has the DNA TGTGCCAGCAGCTCTTCGGACAGGGTAGCTGAAAAACTGTTTTTT.

This clonotype was observed a handful of times. This sequence joins TRBV24-1 and TRBJ1-2; no clear D. This CDR3 is built from 13 residues. Germline-derived CDR1 and CDR2 are KGHDR and SFDVKD. The V and J ends lost 4 bases and 1 base respectively, with 6 bases between them. The CDR3 nucleotides are TGTGCCACCAGTGAAAGGGTTAACTATGGCTACACCTTC. It encodes CATSERVNYGYTF.

The V gene is TRBV9, the J gene TRBJ1-5, with D possibly matching TRBD1 (5 bases). The length of the CDR3 is 14 residues. Germline V gene data show CDR1 as SGDLS and CDR2 as YYNGEE. The germline V and J ends were trimmed by 3 bases and 5 bases, with 12 bases remaining between them. CDR3 nucleotide sequence: TGTGCCAGCAGCGGTGGGAGGGGATATCAGCCCCAGCATTTT. This sequence encodes CASSGGRGYQPQHF.

This clonotype was counted only a few times. The CDR3 is CASSLVGTASYEQYF. CDR3 DNA: TGTGCCAGCAGTTTGGTGGGGACGGCCTCCTACGAGCAGTACTTC. This chain connects TRBV6-1 to TRBJ2-7, with D perhaps assigned TRBD1 or TRBD2 (5 bases each). The CDR3 is made up of 15 amino acids. Germline V gene lookup returns CDR1 MNHNS and CDR2 SASEGT. Trimming took off 5 bases at V and 0 bases at J, with 14 bases between the two ends.

The gene calls are TRBV6-1 and TRBJ1-2, with no clear D. This CDR3 has 13 residues. V was trimmed by 7 bases and J by 0 bases, leaving 9 bases between them. CDR1 is MNHNS, CDR2 SASEGT, per germline. This chain's CDR3 is CASKVTSNYGYTF. The CDR3 nucleotides are TGTGCCAGCAAGGTTACTTCTAACTATGGCTACACCTTC.